A selection of T cell receptor beta chains follows, all from one sample in a study of CD8 T cells in ankylosing spondylitis. TCRdb independently ran MiXCR on the 5' RACE reads; one entry per CDR3 protein. This table has 670,000 or so distinct CDR3 sequences, 15% to 20% appearing once. Material: blood, either unsorted or a sorted T cell fraction (not recorded which). These TCRs come from a male donor with ankylosing spondylitis. The CDR3 runs from the conserved cysteine through the conserved F or W. The order of the fields is D gene, clone size, J gene, V gene, CDR3 protein, CDR3 DNA. The D gene is left open where the match is weak. The listing skips clone size in some rows; elsewhere it reads once, few, many or a size class.

>NA|many|TRBJ1-1|TRBV6-1
CASSGQLNTEAFF
TGTGCCAGCAGTGGACAGCTGAACACTGAAGCTTTCTTT
>TRBD1|NA|TRBJ1-4|TRBV5-1
CASSTGQGTSTNEKLFF
TGCGCCAGCAGCACAGGACAGGGGACTTCAACTAATGAAAAACTGTTTTTT
>NA|NA|TRBJ1-3|TRBV10-3
CAITAASGNTIYF
TGTGCCATCACTGCAGCCTCTGGAAACACCATATATTTT
>TRBD2|few|TRBJ2-5|TRBV7-9
CASSLGVAGAETQYF
TGTGCCAGCAGCTTAGGCGTAGCGGGGGCTGAGACCCAGTACTTC
>NA|few|TRBJ2-3|TRBV7-8
CASSSRVGDTQYF
TGTGCCAGCAGCTCCAGGGTGGGAGATACGCAGTATTTT
>TRBD1|NA|TRBJ2-7|TRBV12-3/TRBV12-4
CASSHSGTGADEQYF
TGTGCCAGCAGTCACTCCGGGACAGGGGCCGACGAGCAGTACTTC
>NA|NA|TRBJ1-2|TRBV7-9
CASSLSLEAEGYTF
TGTGCCAGCAGCTTAAGTCTAGAGGCGGAAGGCTACACCTTC
>NA|NA|TRBJ2-4|TRBV10-2
CASCTQPQNIRYF
TGCGCCAGCTGCACACAACCCCAAAACATTCGGTACTTC
>TRBD2|NA|TRBJ2-1|TRBV7-9
CASSLISAGGFNEQFF
TGTGCCAGCAGCTTAATTAGCGCGGGAGGGTTCAATGAGCAGTTCTTC
>NA|NA|TRBJ2-6|TRBV28
CASSLSLVGHHSGANVLTF
TGTGCCAGCAGTTTATCTCTAGTTGGGCACCACTCTGGGGCCAACGTCCTGACTTTC
>NA|few|TRBJ2-5|TRBV7-3
CASSYGLGETQYF
TGTGCCAGCAGCTACGGCTTAGGGGAGACCCAGTACTTC
>NA|NA|TRBJ1-5|TRBV12-3/TRBV12-4
CASSLAPGTQPQHF
TGTGCCAGCAGTTTAGCCCCGGGGACACAGCCCCAGCATTTT
>NA|NA|TRBJ2-3|TRBV4-1
CASSQDPGYTDTQYF
TGCGCCAGCAGCCAAGATCCTGGGTACACAGATACGCAGTATTTT
>TRBD1|few|TRBJ2-1|TRBV10-3
CASNRGLINEQFF
TGTGCCAGCAACAGGGGGCTAATCAATGAGCAGTTCTTC
>NA|NA|TRBJ2-1|TRBV4-2
CASSQGEGRPFF
TGTGCCAGCAGCCAAGGCGAGGGCCGGCCGTTCTTC
>NA|NA|TRBJ1-2|TRBV20-1
CSARDSETFYGYTF
TGCAGTGCTAGAGATTCTGAGACATTCTATGGCTACACCTTC
>TRBD2|NA|TRBJ2-1|TRBV12-3/TRBV12-4
CASQRWASGGGNEQFF
TGTGCCAGCCAAAGGTGGGCTAGCGGGGGGGGGAATGAGCAGTTCTTC